This passage covers 20 T cell receptor beta chains from one sample sequenced in a study of blood T cell repertoires in COVID-19 (dated by TCRdb to 2019 to 2021). The method behind the library was the immunoSEQ multiplex PCR assay. TCRdb took this table from immuneACCESS and kept in-frame rearrangements with V and J called. Such tables lack part of the clones; where checked against another copy, unresolved V genes explain under half of the gap, and the rest is unexplained. Within this sample are approximately 92,000 clones, with 87% of them counted one time only. The ten most abundant clones make up around 19% of the sample. Sequencing was performed on peripheral blood. Receptor source: a woman aged 60-75 years with COVID-19, enrolled during active disease.

The chain is built from TRBV13 and TRBJ2-1; TRBD2 matches at 11 bases. CDR1 and CDR2 (germline): PRHDT, FYEKMQ (reference sequence). The CDR3 is made up of 15 amino acids. J lost 6 bases, V lost 2 bases, and 3 bases had no gene match. The CDR3 coding sequence is TGTGCCAGCAGCTTATATAGCGGGGGGGCCAATGAGCAGTTCTTC. It translates to CASSLYSGGANEQFF.

V gene TRBV10-3 combines with J gene TRBJ2-7, with 14 bases aligning to TRBD2. The V gene's germline CDR1 is ENHRY and CDR2 SYGVKD. CDR3 length: 15 residues. With V trimmed by 6 bases and J by 5 bases, 6 bases remained unmatched. This chain's CDR3 is CAISGTSGGLDEQYF. The CDR3 DNA is TGTGCCATCAGCGGGACTAGCGGGGGCCTCGACGAGCAGTACTTC.

The chain employs TRBV3-1 (or the pseudogene TRBV3-2) and TRBJ1-6, with D perhaps TRBD1 (6 bases). The germline V and J ends were trimmed by 4 bases and 5 bases, with 12 bases remaining between them. Germline loops: CDR1 LGHDT, CDR2 YNNKEL (reference sequence). The CDR3 contains 15 residues. CDR3: CASSRGQYNNSPLHF. The DNA for the CDR3 is TGTGCCAGCAGCCGAGGACAGTACAATAATTCACCCCTCCACTTT.

The V and J genes are TRBV6-2 or TRBV6-3 and TRBJ2-1; perhaps TRBD2 as D (6 bases). The CDR3 contains 14 residues. With 2 bases removed from V and 2 bases from J, the gap between germline ends came to 7 bases. Germline-derived CDR1 and CDR2 are MNHEY and SVGEGT. CDR3 nucleotide sequence: TGTGCCAGCAGTTACACGGGGGCCTACAATGAGCAGTTCTTC. This gives the protein CASSYTGAYNEQFF.

The rearrangement uses TRBV3-1 (or the pseudogene TRBV3-2) and TRBJ1-1, with no clear D. This CDR3 is built from 11 residues. Germline CDR1 LGHDT, CDR2 YNNKEL (reference sequence). V was clipped by 5 bases and J by 8 bases, with 9 bases between them. The CDR3 nucleotides read TGTGCCAGCAGCAAAGCAGAAGAAGCTTTCTTT. Translated: CASSKAEEAFF.

The J gene is TRBJ2-1, the V gene TRBV7-6, with 10 bases that match TRBD2. With V trimmed by 5 bases and J by 0 bases, 4 bases remained unmatched. CDR3 length: 16 amino acids. CDR1 is SGHVS, CDR2 FNYEAQ, per germline. CDR3 sequence: CASSQRGGSSYNEQFF. The CDR3 DNA reads TGTGCCAGCAGCCAGCGGGGGGGGAGCTCCTACAATGAGCAGTTCTTC.

The chain joins TRBV11-3 to TRBJ2-3, with D perhaps TRBD2 (5 bases). With 5 bases removed from V and 0 bases from J, the gap between germline ends came to 9 bases. The germline V gene encodes CDR1 SGHNT and CDR2 YENEEA. This CDR3 is 14 amino acids long. The CDR3 reads CASSPRTSTDTQYF. The DNA for the CDR3 is TGTGCCAGCAGCCCACGGACTAGCACAGATACGCAGTATTTT.

The chain is built from TRBV5-1 and TRBJ1-4; 11 bases agree with TRBD1. CDR1 is SGHRS, CDR2 YFSETQ, per germline. There are 12 residues in the CDR3. Trimming cost V 3 bases and J 12 bases; bases outside gene matches: 1. In DNA, the CDR3 is TGCGCCAGCAGCTCGGGACAGGGGGAACTGTTTTTT. Translating it yields CASSSGQGELFF.

The genes are TRBV6-5 and TRBJ2-1; a possible D gene is TRBD1 (7 bases). The CDR3 covers 13 residues. Per the germline V gene, CDR1 is MNHEY and CDR2 is SVGAGI. Deletions cut 6 bases from V and 9 bases from J, with 15 bases between. CDR3 region: CASRRDRQGEQFF. DNA of the CDR3: TGTGCCAGCAGGCGGGACAGACAAGGTGAGCAGTTCTTC.

The V call is TRBV7-9, the J call TRBJ2-3; 10 bases are a match to TRBD1. V was clipped by 3 bases and J by 6 bases; unmatched bases: 9. This CDR3 region has 16 residues. CDR1 and CDR2 from the germline V gene are SEHNR and FQNEAQ (reference sequence). The chain's CDR3 is CASSLSRDRGSDTQYF. In DNA form, the CDR3 reads TGTGCCAGCAGCTTGAGCCGGGACAGGGGATCGGATACGCAGTATTTT. Together with reference TRBV7-9 and TRBJ2-3, the CDR3 gives the full variable domain: DTGVSQNPRHKITKRGQNVTFRCDPISEHNRLYWYRQTLGQGPEFLTYFQNEAQLEKSRLLSDRFSAERPKGSFSTLEIQRTEQGDSAMYLCASSLSRDRGSDTQYFGPGTRLTVL.

The CDR3, as DNA: TGTGCCAGCAGCCGGGGACGGGGCGGAACCGGGGGGGAGACCCAGTACTTC. Its translation is CASSRGRGGTGGETQYF. The chain recombines TRBV5-4 with TRBJ2-5; 7 nucleotides agree with TRBD2. V shed 4 bases, J shed 5 bases, and the junction held 17 bases outside the gene matches. This CDR3 is built from 17 residues. Germline V CDR1 and CDR2: SGHNT, YYREEE (reference sequence).

V and J are TRBV6-5 and TRBJ1-2, with D perhaps TRBD1 (5 bases). This CDR3 is built from 15 residues. Per the germline V gene, CDR1 is MNHEY and CDR2 is SVGAGI. Deletions cut 0 bases from V and 7 bases from J, with 15 bases between. This chain's CDR3 is CASSYSQGDRGGYTF. DNA of the CDR3: TGTGCCAGCAGTTACTCGCAGGGTGATCGAGGTGGCTACACCTTC.

V gene TRBV5-1 combines with J gene TRBJ1-3; D gene unclear. The V gene's germline CDR1 is SGHRS and CDR2 YFSETQ. The CDR3 has 14 residues. V lost 4 bases and J 2 bases, leaving 10 bases between the germline ends. The CDR3 bases are TGCGCCAGCAGCACTGCGCAGGCTGGAAACACCATATATTTT. This sequence encodes CASSTAQAGNTIYF.

The CDR3 loop is CASSRQGGSTGELFF. In DNA, the CDR3 is TGTGCCAGCAGCCGACAGGGTGGTTCCACCGGGGAGCTGTTTTTT. The chain recombines TRBV9 with TRBJ2-2; 7 nucleotides align to TRBD1. CDR1 and CDR2 from the germline V gene are SGDLS and YYNGEE. This CDR3 has 15 amino acids. V lost 4 bases and J lost 4; bases outside the gene matches: 7.

The rearrangement joins TRBV5-1 to TRBJ1-1, with D unclear. Per germline, CDR1 SGHRS and CDR2 YFSETQ. V shed 0 bases and J shed 10 bases, with 16 bases lying between them. This CDR3 is built from 14 residues. The CDR3 DNA follows: TGCGCCAGCAGCTTGGCAGACCCTGGTCGGGGAGCTTTCTTT. This sequence encodes CASSLADPGRGAFF.

The chain combines TRBV5-1 with TRBJ2-2; no definite D call. CDR3 length: 14 residues. Per the germline V gene, CDR1 is SGHRS and CDR2 is YFSETQ. The ends were cut back, 2 bases at V and 4 bases at J, with 9 bases in the middle. In DNA, the CDR3 is TGCGCCAGCAGCTTCTCCTCGGTCACCGGGGAGCTGTTTTTT. It yields the protein CASSFSSVTGELFF.

The V call is TRBV4-3, the J call TRBJ1-3, with a weak D call TRBD1 (5 bases). This CDR3 has 16 amino acids. CDR1 is LGHNA, CDR2 YSLEER, per germline. V lost 0 bases to trimming and J lost 8 bases, with 17 bases between them. This CDR3 reads CASSQDRTYPWDTIYF. CDR3 in DNA: TGCGCCAGCAGCCAAGATCGGACATACCCCTGGGACACCATATATTTT.

The rearrangement links TRBV19 to TRBJ2-4; 12 bases line up with TRBD1. Germline CDR1 LNHDA, CDR2 SQIVND (reference sequence). V gave up 6 bases and J gave up 10 bases; unmatched junction bases: 4. The CDR3 is 13 residues long. The CDR3 DNA reads TGTGCCAGTAGGGGACAGGGGGCTCGAATTCAGTACTTC. Its protein product is CASRGQGARIQYF.

The chain recombines TRBV18 with TRBJ1-2; TRBD1 agrees at 9 bases. This CDR3 contains 17 residues. Germline V lookup: CDR1 KGHSH, CDR2 LQKENI. V lost 0 bases and J lost 5; bases outside the gene matches: 10. The CDR3 sequence is CASSPPSGTGKGYGYTF. The CDR3 nucleotides read TGTGCCAGCTCACCACCTTCTGGGACAGGGAAAGGGTATGGCTACACCTTC.

V usage is TRBV12-3 or TRBV12-4 and J usage is TRBJ2-1, with a tentative D call TRBD1 (5 bases). The CDR3 length is 12 residues. The V end was cut by 2 bases, the J end by 10 bases, with 9 bases between. CDR3 loop: CASSLFGAEQFF. The CDR3 bases are TGTGCCAGCAGTTTATTTGGGGCAGAGCAGTTCTTC.